One sample yielded the 18 T cell receptor beta chains listed below, sequenced in a study of blood T cells in healthy people across ages. PCR was performed a second time for about 7 to 11 cycles using a sample-barcoded 5' primer and a J-beta primer mix. TCRdb recomputed calls from the 5' RACE reads with MiXCR, one row per CDR3 protein. The sample includes about 1.7 million distinct CDR3 sequences, 28% of them seen just once. Input material: blood. The receptors originated from a woman in her thirties in good health.

This clonotype has more than one count but fewer than ten. The rearrangement links TRBV6-5 to TRBJ1-1; unclear D gene. Between the trimmed V and J ends, which lost 6 bases and 0 bases, there was a span of 11 bases. The CDR3 runs 14 residues. The germline V gene encodes CDR1 MNHEY and CDR2 SVGAGI. CDR3 coding DNA: TGTGCCAGCAGAATGGACCTCATGAACACTGAAGCTTTCTTT. Residues: CASRMDLMNTEAFF.

This clonotype appeared a few times. The V call is TRBV20-1, the J call TRBJ2-1; 9 positions agree with TRBD2. The CDR3 runs to 15 residues. The germline V gene has CDR1 DFQATT and CDR2 SNEGSKA (reference sequence). V lost 3 bases and J lost 10; bases outside the gene matches: 13. The CDR3 protein is CSASPGLWAGGEQFF. As DNA, the CDR3 is TGCAGTGCTAGTCCTGGTCTTTGGGCGGGAGGGGAGCAGTTCTTC.

The chain uses TRBV20-1 and TRBJ1-4, with D maybe TRBD1 (6 bases). Germline CDR1 is DFQATT and CDR2 is SNEGSKA (reference sequence). V was pared by 6 bases and J by 3 bases, with 11 bases between. The CDR3 spans 13 residues. The CDR3 protein is CSALGHPNEKLFF. CDR3 nucleotides: TGCAGTGCGCTGGGACATCCTAATGAAAAACTGTTTTTT.

CDR3 bases: TGTGCCAGCAGTCCCTGGGGGGCTGAAGCTTTCTTT. Protein product: CASSPWGAEAFF. This chain joins TRBV12-3 or TRBV12-4 and TRBJ1-1, with a possible D match to TRBD1 (5 bases). The CDR3 sequence is 12 residues long. The ends were cut back, 5 bases at V and 6 bases at J, with 10 bases in the middle.

Many counts were recorded for this clonotype. The CDR3 protein is CASSLGAGGETQYF. The CDR3 DNA sequence: TGTGCCAGCAGCTTAGGGGCCGGCGGGGAGACCCAGTACTTC. The V call is TRBV7-2, the J call TRBJ2-5; TRBD2 might be the D (5 bases). Germline V gives CDR1 SGHTA, CDR2 FQGNSA. The V gene lost 1 base and the J gene lost 5 bases, with 11 bases spanning the gap. The CDR3 covers 14 residues.

The chain recombines TRBV29-1 with TRBJ1-1; D remains ambiguous. Between the trimmed V and J ends, which lost 6 bases and 5 bases, there was a span of 7 bases. This CDR3 has 10 amino acids. Germline V gene data show CDR1 as SQVTM and CDR2 as ANQGSEA. DNA for the CDR3: TGCAGCGTCAAAGGGACTGAAGCTTTCTTT. This codes for CSVKGTEAFF.

The chain is built from TRBV20-1 and TRBJ2-5; TRBD2 aligns across 15 bases. V dropped 0 bases and J dropped 11; count of bases not matched to a gene: 13. Germline CDR1 is DFQATT and CDR2 is SNEGSKA (reference sequence). The CDR3 runs to 17 residues. CDR3 protein: CSARDRRTSGGAGEQYF. CDR3 nucleotides: TGCAGTGCTAGAGATCGGAGGACTAGCGGGGGGGCCGGGGAGCAGTACTTC.

This clonotype was seen many times. This chain links TRBV11-2 with TRBJ2-5; D is perhaps TRBD1 or TRBD2 (5 bases each). Trimming left V 5 bases short and J 0 bases short, with 16 bases between. Germline assignment: CDR1 SGHAT and CDR2 FQNNGV. This CDR3 spans 16 amino acids. CDR3 region: CASSKPGPQYQETQYF. CDR3 nucleotides: TGTGCCAGCAGCAAACCGGGACCCCAGTACCAAGAGACCCAGTACTTC.

The CDR3 spells CSARDDGGPIWGGETQYF. DNA for the CDR3: TGCAGTGCTAGGGACGACGGGGGACCCATATGGGGCGGAGAGACCCAGTACTTC. The J gene is TRBJ2-5, the V gene TRBV20-1, with D possibly TRBD2 on 6 matching bases. Germline V gene lookup returns CDR1 DFQATT and CDR2 SNEGSKA (reference sequence). The CDR3 totals 18 residues. Trimming took off 3 bases at V and 4 bases at J, with 27 bases between the two ends.

J is TRBJ1-1 and V is TRBV27, with no clear D. Germline V gives CDR1 MNHEY, CDR2 SMNVEV (reference sequence). This CDR3 is 13 amino acids long. V was pared by 0 bases and J by 3 bases, with 5 bases between. The CDR3 DNA reads as TGTGCCAGCAGTTTATCAATGTACACTGAAGCTTTCTTT. As protein: CASSLSMYTEAFF.

This clonotype was recorded many times. V is TRBV20-1 and J is TRBJ2-1, with TRBD2 matching over 9 bases. The germline V gene has CDR1 DFQATT and CDR2 SNEGSKA (reference sequence). This CDR3 has 14 amino acids. V shed 3 bases and J 4 bases; nucleotides not matched to a gene: 4. The CDR3 DNA is TGCAGTGCTAGCGGGCTAGCGGGGTACAATGAGCAGTTCTTC. This translates into CSASGLAGYNEQFF.

Remarks on this clonotype: A read error may account for a junction end that differs from germline. The V call is TRBV10-3, the J call TRBJ1-2; maybe TRBD1 (6 bases). The germline V gene has CDR1 ENHRY and CDR2 SYGVKD. CDR3 length equals 13 residues. The CDR3 DNA sequence: TGTGCCAGCAGTGAGTCCCAGGGGTATGGCTACACCTTC. This translates into CASSESQGYGYTF.

This clonotype was counted a few times. This chain links TRBV24-1 with TRBJ2-5; D perhaps matches TRBD1 (6 bases). Trimming took off 3 bases at V and 7 bases at J, with 17 bases between the two ends. This CDR3 is 15 amino acids long. Germline CDR1 reads KGHDR; CDR2 reads SFDVKD. The CDR3 sequence is CATSDPGQPGGTQYF. DNA for the CDR3: TGTGCCACCAGTGATCCCGGACAGCCCGGTGGGACCCAGTACTTC.

This clonotype was detected a few times. V and J are TRBV15 and TRBJ1-6; the match to TRBD1 covers 7 bases. The J segment lost 7 bases and the V segment lost 0 bases, leaving 3 bases of the junction unmatched. This CDR3 has 15 residues. CDR1 LNHNV and CDR2 YYDKDF come from the germline V gene (reference sequence). CDR3: CATSRDRRGNSPLHF. The CDR3 DNA reads TGTGCCACCAGCAGAGATCGCAGGGGGAATTCACCCCTCCACTTT.

There are a few counts of this clonotype. The rearrangement uses TRBV6-5 and TRBJ2-3, with D perhaps given as TRBD1 or TRBD2 (5 bases each). V was shortened by 2 bases and J by 2 bases, with 8 bases between the two germline ends. The V gene's germline CDR1 is MNHEY and CDR2 SVGAGI. CDR3 size: 14 residues. The CDR3 nucleotides are TGTGCCAGCAGTTACCCCGGGGCCACAGATACGCAGTATTTT. The encoded protein is CASSYPGATDTQYF.

There are a few counts of this clonotype. The V gene is TRBV30, the J gene TRBJ2-5, with 9 bases matching TRBD2. After removal of 4 bases from V and 11 bases from J, the junction contained 17 bases not matched to a gene. Per germline, CDR1 GTSNPN and CDR2 SVGIG (reference sequence). This CDR3 is built from 15 residues. CDR3: CAWTKPGLAGSEQYF. CDR3 nucleotides: TGTGCCTGGACTAAACCGGGACTAGCTGGTAGTGAGCAGTACTTC. The entire variable domain, with the rest obtained from reference TRBV30 and TRBJ2-5, is as follows: SQTIHQWPATLVQPVGSPLSLECTVEGTSNPNLYWYRQAAGRGLQLLFYSVGIGQISSEVPQNLSASRPQDRQFILSSKKLLLSDSGFYLCAWTKPGLAGSEQYFGPGTRLLVL.

About this clonotype: A read error may be the cause here, since a much bigger clone is one base away. The rearrangement uses TRBV4-2 and TRBJ2-7; D is unclear. The last part of the DNA fits TRBJ2-5 better; the J call may be wrong. The length of the CDR3 is 16 residues. Germline CDR1 reads LGHNA; CDR2 reads YNFKEQ. The CDR3 region is CAGSQDQTTYVETQYF. The CDR3 DNA reads as TGTGCCGGCAGCCAAGATCAGACCACGTATGTGGAGACCCAGTACTTC.

This clonotype was detected a few times. The rearrangement links TRBV7-2 to TRBJ2-1; 9 bases are shared with TRBD2. The ends lost 2 bases at V and 13 bases at J; junction bases unmatched: 6. This CDR3 is 13 amino acids long. Germline values: CDR1 SGHTA, CDR2 FQGNSA. CDR3: CASSLWAGGEQFF. As DNA, the CDR3 is TGTGCCAGCAGCTTATGGGCGGGAGGGGAACAGTTCTTC.